This T cell receptor (beta chain) derives from a study of CD8 T cells in Susac syndrome. RNA, at about 0.45 to 1 ug, was reverse transcribed with random hexamers. TCRdb ran MiXCR on the immunoSEQ multiplex PCR reads and lists one entry per CDR3 protein. The repertoire has a few hundred thousand distinct CDR3 sequences, more than 75% of them found once; the top ten carry 0.095% to 0.14%. This CDR3 spans 16 amino acids. J was trimmed by 2 bases and V by 5 bases; bases with no gene match: 7. Looked up from germline, CDR1 is LGHNA and CDR2 is YNFKEQ. This clonotype turned up a few times. The study sequenced TCR beta in blood CD8+ and CD4+ T cells.

The J gene is TRBJ2-7, the V gene TRBV4-2; TRBD2 agrees at 12 bases. The sequence was obtained from a human donor with multiple sclerosis. The source material was CD8+ T cells from PBMCs. CDR3 residues: CASSVPGLAGTYEQYF. CDR3 in DNA: TGTGCCAGCAGCGTTCCAGGACTAGCGGGAACCTACGAGCAGTACTTC.